This TCR beta chain originates from a study of low-dose radiotherapy and immunotherapy resistance in tumors. Alpha and beta chains were covered, as first-strand cDNA relied on TRAV- and TRBV-specific primers. TCR amplification involved about 20 PCR cycles with a constant-region primer and V-primer adapter. A single record per CDR3 protein comes from TCRdb applying MiXCR to the reads. The sample lists tens of thousands of distinct CDR3 sequences, around 47% occurring once. Trimming took off 0 bases at V and 4 bases at J, with 7 bases between the two ends. The CDR3 has 14 amino acids. From germline, CDR1 is WSHSY and CDR2 SAAADI. In this sample, this clonotype turned up many times. Time point denoted: after trial treatment. Described treatment: LDRT plus nivolumab, ipilimumab, low-dose cyclophosphamide and aspirin (RACIN trial). Administered to the donors were nivolumab, ipilimumab, aspirin, low-dose cyclophosphamide and low-dose radiotherapy.

The specimen comprised PBMCs, sampled after low-dose radiotherapy plus immunotherapy. The rearrangement links TRBV10-2 to TRBJ1-5, with D unclear. The TCR originated in a male donor with gallbladder cancer. DNA of the CDR3: TGCGCCAGCAGTGAGTCCGGCGAGAATCAGCCCCAGCATTTT. Encoded protein: CASSESGENQPQHF.